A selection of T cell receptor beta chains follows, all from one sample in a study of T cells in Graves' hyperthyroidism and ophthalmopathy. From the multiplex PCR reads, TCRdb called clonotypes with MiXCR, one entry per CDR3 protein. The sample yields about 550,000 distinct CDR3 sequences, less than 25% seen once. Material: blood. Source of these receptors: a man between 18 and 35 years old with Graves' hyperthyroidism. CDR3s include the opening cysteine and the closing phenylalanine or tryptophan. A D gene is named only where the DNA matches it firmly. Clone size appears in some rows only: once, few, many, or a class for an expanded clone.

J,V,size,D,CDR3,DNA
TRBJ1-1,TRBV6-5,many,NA,CASSHKADTEAFF,TGTGCCAGCAGTCACAAAGCCGACACTGAAGCTTTCTTT
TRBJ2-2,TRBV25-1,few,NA,CASGLTGELFF,TGTGCCAGTGGGCTCACCGGGGAGCTGTTTTTT
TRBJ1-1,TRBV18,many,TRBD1,CASSPETGGLDTEAFF,TGTGCCAGCTCACCAGAGACAGGGGGATTGGACACTGAAGCTTTCTTT
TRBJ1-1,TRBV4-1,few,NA,CASRQQRSATEAFF,TGCGCCAGCAGACAACAAAGGAGCGCCACTGAAGCTTTCTTT
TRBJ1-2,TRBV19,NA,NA,CASRTINVQGYTF,TGTGCCAGTCGGACAATAAATGTCCAGGGCTACACCTTC
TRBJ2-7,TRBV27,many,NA,CASSWAPTYEQYF,TGTGCCAGCAGTTGGGCCCCGACCTACGAGCAGTACTTC
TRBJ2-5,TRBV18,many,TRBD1,CASSPRDRGDEETQYF,TGTGCCAGCTCACCACGGGACAGGGGAGATGAGGAGACCCAGTACTTC
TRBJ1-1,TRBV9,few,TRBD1,CASSVNRGPNTEACF,TGTGCCAGCAGCGTCAACAGGGGACCGAACACTGAAGCTTGCTTT
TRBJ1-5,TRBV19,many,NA,CASSLRGGNNQPQHF,TGTGCCAGTAGTCTTCGGGGGGGGAACAATCAGCCCCAGCATTTT
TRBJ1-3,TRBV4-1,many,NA,CASSQDIPFSGNTIYF,TGCGCCAGCAGCCAAGATATCCCGTTCTCTGGAAACACCATATATTTT
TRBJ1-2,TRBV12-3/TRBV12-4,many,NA,CASQGQRNYGYTF,TGTGCCAGCCAGGGTCAGCGTAACTATGGCTACACCTTC
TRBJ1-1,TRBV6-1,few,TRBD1,CASSQRDRGEAFF,TGCGCCAGCAGCCAGCGGGACAGGGGTGAAGCTTTCTTT
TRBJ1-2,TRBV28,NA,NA,CASSRPTGEGYTF,TGTGCCAGCAGTCGCCCCACGGGGGAAGGCTACACCTTC
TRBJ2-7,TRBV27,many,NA,CASSSSPYEQYF,TGTGCCAGCAGCTCCTCGCCCTACGAGCAGTACTTC
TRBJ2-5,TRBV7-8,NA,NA,CASSPGRVWETQYF,TGTGCCAGCAGCCCCGGTAGAGTTTGGGAGACCCAGTACTTC
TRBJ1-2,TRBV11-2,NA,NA,CASSPIRSGYGYTF,TGTGCCAGCAGCCCAATTAGGTCGGGCTATGGCTACACCTTC
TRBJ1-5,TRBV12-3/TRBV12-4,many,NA,CASSFIVGLAPSNQPQHF,TGTGCCAGCAGTTTTATCGTCGGCCTCGCCCCAAGCAATCAGCCCCAGCATTTT
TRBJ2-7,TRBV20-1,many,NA,CSASLGTDYEQYF,TGCAGTGCTAGTTTAGGGACGGACTACGAGCAGTACTTC
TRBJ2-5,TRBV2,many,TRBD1,CASSPDRGQETQYF,TGTGCCAGCAGCCCGGACAGGGGACAAGAGACCCAGTACTTC
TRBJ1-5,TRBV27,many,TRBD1,CASSSGTGQYSNQPQHF,TGTGCCAGCAGTTCCGGGACAGGCCAGTATAGCAATCAGCCCCAGCATTTT
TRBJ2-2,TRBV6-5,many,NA,CASSYYRQALGTGELFF,TGTGCCAGCAGTTACTATCGACAGGCCCTGGGGACCGGGGAGCTGTTTTTT
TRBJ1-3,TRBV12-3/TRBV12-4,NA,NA,CASSLYTGNTIYF,TGTGCCAGCAGTTTATACACCGGAAACACCATATATTTT
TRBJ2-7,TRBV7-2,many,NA,CASSFVGGEGEQYF,TGTGCCAGCAGCTTTGTGGGGGGCGAGGGTGAGCAGTACTTC
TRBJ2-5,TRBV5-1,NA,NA,CASSLAVGGAGETQYF,TGCGCCAGCAGCTTGGCCGTTGGAGGGGCAGGGGAGACCCAGTACTTC
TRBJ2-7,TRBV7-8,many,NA,CASSLWAGAAYEQYF,TGTGCCAGCAGCTTATGGGCGGGGGCCGCCTACGAGCAGTACTTC
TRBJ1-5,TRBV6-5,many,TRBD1,CASSNGDRDSNQPQHF,TGTGCCAGCAGTAACGGAGACAGGGATAGCAATCAGCCCCAGCATTTT